Listed below are T cell receptor beta chains from one sample, sequenced in a study of CD8+ T cells in alopecia areata. Assay used: immunoSEQ multiplex PCR; TCRdb lists only in-frame clones, some missing. The table lists some 200,000 clones, around three fifths of them singletons. Input material: CD8+ T cells sorted from blood. These receptors originate from a human donor in good health. The CDR3 runs from the conserved cysteine through the conserved F or W. D genes are given only for firm matches. Expanded clones get a size class; other rows say once, few or many, or leave the size out.

size,V,D,J,DNA,CDR3
few,TRBV29-1,.,TRBJ1-1,TGCAGCGTTGAGCCTAGGGGGACTGAAGCTTTCTTT,CSVEPRGTEAFF
.,TRBV11-2,.,TRBJ1-2,TGTGCCAGCAGCCCCAGGACCTCCAGAGAGGGTGGCTACACCTTC,CASSPRTSREGGYTF
few,TRBV19,.,TRBJ1-1,TGTGCCAGTAGTATGAGGGAGGGGCAGCGGAACACTGAAGCTTTCTTT,CASSMREGQRNTEAFF
few,TRBV27,.,TRBJ2-7,TGTGCCAGCAGTTTATTTTGGGGAGCCTACGAGCAGTACTTC,CASSLFWGAYEQYF
.,TRBV4-1,.,TRBJ1-2,TGCGCCAGCAGCCAAGATGGTTGGCGAGATGGCTACACCTTC,CASSQDGWRDGYTF
few,TRBV2,.,TRBJ2-7,TGTGCCAGCAGTGACCCAACAGGATTTCCCCTTCTGAACTACGAGCAGTACTTC,CASSDPTGFPLLNYEQYF
.,TRBV6-1,TRBD1,TRBJ1-1,TGTGCCAGCGCCCGGACAGGGGAGAACACTGAAGCTTTCTTT,CASARTGENTEAFF
few,TRBV7-3,TRBD1,TRBJ2-5,TGTGCCAGCAGCTTAGGGACAGGGGCGGCAGAGACCCAGTACTTC,CASSLGTGAAETQYF
.,TRBV29-1,TRBD1,TRBJ2-5,TGCAGCGTTCATTCCACGGACAGGGCGAGGGAGACCCAGTACTTC,CSVHSTDRARETQYF
few,TRBV15,TRBD1,TRBJ2-4,TGTGCCACCAGCGAAGACAGGGGGGACATTCAGTACTTC,CATSEDRGDIQYF
.,TRBV30,.,TRBJ2-2,TGTGCCTGGAAAGCGACAGCTGGCACCGGGGAGCTGTTTTTT,CAWKATAGTGELFF
.,TRBV6-6,TRBD1,TRBJ1-2,TGTGCCAGCAGCCAACCGGGACAGGTGGGGGGCTACACCTTC,CASSQPGQVGGYTF
.,TRBV25-1,.,TRBJ2-5,TGTGCCAGCAGTGGTGGGGCGAAAGAGACCCAGTACTTC,CASSGGAKETQYF
.,TRBV29-1,.,TRBJ1-1,TGCAGCGCCACGCCAGAGAACACTGAAGCTTTCTTT,CSATPENTEAFF
few,TRBV13,.,TRBJ1-1,TGTGCCAGCAGCCCGTTTATGAACACTGAAGCTTTCTTT,CASSPFMNTEAFF
.,TRBV6-6,.,TRBJ2-7,TGTGCCAGCAGTTACTGGGGGGGGCGCGACGAGCAGTACTTC,CASSYWGGRDEQYF
few,TRBV28,.,TRBJ2-7,TGTGCCAGCAGTTTTGGCTCCTACGAGCAGTACTTC,CASSFGSYEQYF
.,TRBV5-1,.,TRBJ2-7,TGCGCCAGCAGCTTAACGTCAGGCCACGAGCAGTACTTC,CASSLTSGHEQYF
few,TRBV6-5,.,TRBJ1-5,TGTGCCAGCAGTTCCGACCCCAATCAGCCCCAGCATTTT,CASSSDPNQPQHF
few,TRBV5-1,TRBD2,TRBJ2-1,TGCGCCAGCAGCTCCGGGACTAGCGAATACAATGAGCAGTTCTTC,CASSSGTSEYNEQFF
.,TRBV13,TRBD1,TRBJ1-6,TGTGCCAGCAGCTTCCGAGGGGGCGGTTCACCCCTCCACTTT,CASSFRGGGSPLHF
.,TRBV30,TRBD2,TRBJ2-3,TGTGCCTGGAGTGCTGCGGGGGGCACAGATACGCAGTATTTT,CAWSAAGGTDTQYF
.,TRBV29-1,.,TRBJ1-2,TGCAGCGTTGAAGGTGGAGATAACTATGGCTACACCTTC,CSVEGGDNYGYTF
once,TRBV5-4,TRBD2,TRBJ2-1,TGTGCCAGCAGCTTGGCCGATCTAGCGGTGGGCAATGAGCAGTTCTTC,CASSLADLAVGNEQFF
few,TRBV7-9,TRBD1,TRBJ1-4,TGTGCCAGCAGTTCCGCCGGGACAGTTAATGAAAAACTGTTTTTT,CASSSAGTVNEKLFF
.,TRBV27,TRBD1,TRBJ2-7,TGTGCCAGCAGTCAAACAGGGGGCTCCTACGAGCAGTACTTC,CASSQTGGSYEQYF
.,TRBV29-1,.,TRBJ1-2,TGCAGCGTTGACCGTAACTATGGCTACACCTTC,CSVDRNYGYTF
.,TRBV19,.,TRBJ1-5,TGTGCCATCGAACGGGGGGAAGATAGCAATCAGCCCCAGCATTTT,CAIERGEDSNQPQHF
.,TRBV19,.,TRBJ2-1,TGTGCCAGTAGTATGAACCCCGGGACAACTCGCTACAATGAGCAGTTCTTC,CASSMNPGTTRYNEQFF
.,TRBV5-6,TRBD1,TRBJ2-3,TGTGCCAGCAGCAGGGACAGGGGCGGGGATACGCAGTATTTT,CASSRDRGGDTQYF
.,TRBV7-6,TRBD1,TRBJ2-2,TGTGCCAGCAGCCCCGGGACAGGGGGCACCGGGGAGCTGTTTTTT,CASSPGTGGTGELFF
few,TRBV5-4,TRBD2,TRBJ2-2,TGTGCCAGCAGCCAAGGACTAGCGGGGGAAAACGGGGAGCTGTTTTTT,CASSQGLAGENGELFF
few,TRBV5-4,TRBD1,TRBJ2-7,TGTGCCAGCAGCGCCGGACAGGGTTCCTACGAGCAGTACTTC,CASSAGQGSYEQYF
.,TRBV2,.,TRBJ1-4,TGTGCCAGCAGTGCGGGACGGTTTAATGAAAAACTGTTTTTT,CASSAGRFNEKLFF
.,TRBV27,.,TRBJ2-7,TGTGCCAGCAGTTCGATGGTCGGGGGAAGCTCCTACGAGCAGTACTTC,CASSSMVGGSSYEQYF
.,TRBV11-2,.,TRBJ1-6,TGTGCCAGCAGCTCCTGGACCCGGGGATCACCCCTCCACTTT,CASSSWTRGSPLHF
.,TRBV4-1,.,TRBJ2-7,TGCGCCAGCAGCCAGGGTGAGGGGTCCGCCTACGAGCAGTACTTC,CASSQGEGSAYEQYF